The entry below describes one T cell receptor beta chain. Its antigen remains unknown. The record originates from a study of blood T cells in healthy people across ages. Overall study results and limits: With naive T cell percentage, TCR beta diversity showed a strong correlation. Donor CMV infection status was unknown, possibly confounding age-related changes in expanded clonotypes. More naive CD4+ cells and higher diversity marked long-lived donors relative to aged donors.

A J-beta primer mix and a sample-barcoded 5' primer were used in a second PCR of roughly 6 to 11 cycles. TCRdb analysed the 5' RACE reads with MiXCR anew, one entry per CDR3 protein. This sample has approximately 810,000 distinct CDR3 sequences, with about 37% found just once. V was clipped by 6 bases and J by 13 bases; unmatched bases: 9. This CDR3 is 13 amino acids long. The source material was blood. This receptor was obtained from a man in his late teens or twenties in good health. The V call is TRBV12-3 or TRBV12-4, the J call TRBJ2-1; 10 bases line up with TRBD1. The CDR3: CASRGTGVETQFF. Here the CDR3 DNA reads TGTGCCAGCAGAGGGACAGGGGTCGAGACCCAGTTCTTC.